A selection of T cell receptor beta chains follows, all from one sample in a study of cytomegalovirus exposure and HLA in healthy donors. This table comes from immunoSEQ multiplex PCR, and its TCRdb copy is limited to in-frame clones, with some not included. The repertoire has about 130,000 clones, 65% to 85% of them found once; the top ten carry 1.2%. The sample was PBMCs. The receptors here all came from a boy between 10 and 17 years old in good health and CMV-seronegative. The CDR3 runs from the conserved cysteine through the conserved F or W. The D gene is left open where the match is weak. A row's size may be missing; if present it is once, few, many or a size class.

NA,NA,TRBJ2-1,TRBV2,CASSPGRGSLREQFF,TGTGCCAGCAGCCCTGGGAGGGGGTCCCTACGTGAGCAGTTCTTC
TRBD1,NA,TRBJ2-5,TRBV7-8,CASSRDSALQETQYF,TGTGCCAGCAGCAGGGACAGCGCCCTTCAAGAGACCCAGTACTTC
TRBD1,NA,TRBJ2-7,TRBV14,CASSQDLGQATYEQYF,TGTGCCAGCAGCCAAGATCTGGGACAGGCGACCTACGAGCAGTACTTC
TRBD2,NA,TRBJ2-7,TRBV4-1,CASSQDGLGSYEQYF,TGCGCCAGCAGCCAAGATGGACTAGGCTCCTACGAGCAGTACTTC
TRBD1,NA,TRBJ2-5,TRBV19,CASSTTGGGSETQYF,TGTGCCAGTAGTACTACAGGGGGCGGATCAGAGACCCAGTACTTC
NA,once,TRBJ2-7,TRBV21-1,CASSPTGQYF,TGTGCCAGCAGCCCCACGGGGCAGTACTTC
NA,NA,TRBJ2-5,TRBV2,CASGTPGGTQYF,TGTGCCAGCGGGACTCCCGGTGGGACCCAGTACTTC
NA,once,TRBJ2-3,TRBV7-9,CASSHSATDSTDTQYF,TGTGCCAGCAGCCACTCGGCCACAGATAGTACAGATACGCAGTATTTT
NA,NA,TRBJ1-1,TRBV5-1,CASSSYRADTEAFF,TGCGCCAGCAGCTCGTACAGGGCCGACACTGAAGCTTTCTTT
TRBD1,NA,TRBJ1-4,TRBV7-9,CASSFNRGSEKLFF,TGTGCCAGCAGCTTCAACAGGGGGTCTGAAAAACTGTTTTTT